The source of this T cell receptor beta chain is a study of blood T cell repertoires in COVID-19. This clone was seen more than once but under ten times. Original handling: Reference gene primer amplification gave nucleated cell count estimates. The table came from immunoSEQ multiplex PCR; TCRdb's copy has only in-frame clones and leaves some out. From that table come the V and J calls and clone size; the DNA was used to work out D and trimming. The table includes tens of thousands of clones, around 77% detected once. The CDR3 is 12 residues long. The ends were cut back, 4 bases at V and 12 bases at J, with 15 bases in the middle. Germline CDR1 reads SGHTA; CDR2 reads FQGNSA. Enrollment of patients from Seattle took place during active infection, with longitudinal follow-up.

J is TRBJ1-1 and V is TRBV7-2; D may be TRBD1 (5 bases). This receptor was taken from a man between 65 and 85 years old with COVID-19, enrolled during active disease. The sequenced sample consisted of peripheral blood. The CDR3 reads CASSSLGGETFF. For the CDR3, the DNA is TGTGCCAGCAGCTCCCTGGGGGGGGAGACTTTCTTT.